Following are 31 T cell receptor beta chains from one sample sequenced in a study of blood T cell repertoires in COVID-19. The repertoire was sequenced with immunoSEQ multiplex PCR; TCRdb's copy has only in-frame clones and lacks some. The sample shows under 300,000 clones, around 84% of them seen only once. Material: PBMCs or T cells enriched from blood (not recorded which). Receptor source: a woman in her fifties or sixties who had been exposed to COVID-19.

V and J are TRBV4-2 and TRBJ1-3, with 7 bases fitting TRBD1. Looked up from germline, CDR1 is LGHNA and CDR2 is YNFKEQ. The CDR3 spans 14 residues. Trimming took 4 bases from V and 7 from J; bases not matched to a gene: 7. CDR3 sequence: CASSPTGNGNTIYF. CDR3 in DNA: TGTGCCAGCAGCCCGACAGGGAATGGGAACACCATATATTTT.

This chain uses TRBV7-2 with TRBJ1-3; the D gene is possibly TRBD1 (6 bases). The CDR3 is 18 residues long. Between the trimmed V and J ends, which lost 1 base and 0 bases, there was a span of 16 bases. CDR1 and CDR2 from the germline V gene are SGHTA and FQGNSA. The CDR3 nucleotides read TGTGCCAGCAGCTTAGAGGGGGTCCGACCCTTCTCTGGAAACACCATATATTTT. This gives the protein CASSLEGVRPFSGNTIYF.

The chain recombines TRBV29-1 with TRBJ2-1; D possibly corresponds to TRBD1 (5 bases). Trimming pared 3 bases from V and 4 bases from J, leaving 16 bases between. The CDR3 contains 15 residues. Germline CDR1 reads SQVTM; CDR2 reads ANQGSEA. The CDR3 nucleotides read TGCAGCGTTGAGGGCCTGCAGGGCCCATACAATGAGCAGTTCTTC. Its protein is CSVEGLQGPYNEQFF.

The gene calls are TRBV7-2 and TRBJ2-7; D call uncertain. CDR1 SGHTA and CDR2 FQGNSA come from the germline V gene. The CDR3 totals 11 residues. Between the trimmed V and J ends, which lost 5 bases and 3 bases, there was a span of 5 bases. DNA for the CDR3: TGTGCCAGCAGCGCACTCTACGAGCAGTACTTC. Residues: CASSALYEQYF.

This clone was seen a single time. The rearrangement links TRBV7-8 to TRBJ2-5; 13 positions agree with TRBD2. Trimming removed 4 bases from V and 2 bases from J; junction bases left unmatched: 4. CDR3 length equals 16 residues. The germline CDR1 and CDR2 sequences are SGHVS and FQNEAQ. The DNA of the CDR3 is TGTGCCAGCAGCTCCTGGACTAGCGGGGGTCAAGAGACCCAGTACTTC. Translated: CASSSWTSGGQETQYF.

The DNA of the CDR3 is TGTGCCTGGAGTCGCGACACCGGGGAGCTGTTTTTT. This encodes CAWSRDTGELFF. V usage is TRBV30 and J usage is TRBJ2-2; no clear D. V shed 2 bases and J shed 3 bases, with 4 bases lying between them. CDR3 length: 12 residues. The germline V gene encodes CDR1 GTSNPN and CDR2 SVGIG (reference sequence).

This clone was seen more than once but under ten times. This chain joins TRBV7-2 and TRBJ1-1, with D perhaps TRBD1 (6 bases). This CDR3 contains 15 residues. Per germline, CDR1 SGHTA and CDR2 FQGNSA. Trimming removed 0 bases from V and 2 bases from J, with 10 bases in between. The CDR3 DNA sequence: TGTGCCAGCAGCTTAGCGGCGACAGGCAACACTGAAGCTTTCTTT. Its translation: CASSLAATGNTEAFF.

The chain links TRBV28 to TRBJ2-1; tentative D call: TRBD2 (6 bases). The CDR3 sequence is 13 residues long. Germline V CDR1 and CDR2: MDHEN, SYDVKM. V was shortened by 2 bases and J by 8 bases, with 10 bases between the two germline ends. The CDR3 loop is CASSLPWRDEQFF. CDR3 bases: TGTGCCAGCAGTTTACCTTGGAGGGATGAGCAGTTCTTC.

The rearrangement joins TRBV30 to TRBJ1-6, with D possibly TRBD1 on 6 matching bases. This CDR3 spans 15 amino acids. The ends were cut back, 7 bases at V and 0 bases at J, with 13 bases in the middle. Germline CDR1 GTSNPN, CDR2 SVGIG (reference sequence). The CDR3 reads CASMQQGSYNSPLHF. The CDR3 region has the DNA TGTGCCTCTATGCAACAGGGCTCCTATAATTCACCCCTCCACTTT.

The CDR3 sequence is CAIMRGLLDTEAFF. In nucleotides, the CDR3 is TGTGCCATCATGAGGGGGCTTTTGGACACTGAAGCTTTCTTT. The rearrangement joins TRBV10-3 to TRBJ1-1, with 7 bases identical to TRBD1. Unmatched junction bases numbered 8, after V lost 7 bases and J lost 3 bases. The CDR3 is 14 amino acids. Germline V gene sequence: CDR1 ENHRY, CDR2 SYGVKD.

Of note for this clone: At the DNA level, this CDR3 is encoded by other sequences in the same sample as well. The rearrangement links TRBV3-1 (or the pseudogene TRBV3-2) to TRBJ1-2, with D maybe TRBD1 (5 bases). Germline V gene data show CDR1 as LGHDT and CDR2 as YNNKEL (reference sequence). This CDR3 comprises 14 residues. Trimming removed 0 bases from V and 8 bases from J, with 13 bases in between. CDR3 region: CASSQERGIGGYTF. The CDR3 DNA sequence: TGTGCCAGCAGCCAAGAAAGGGGCATCGGCGGCTACACCTTC.

CDR3 DNA sequence: TGTGCCAGCGGACGACAGTACGCAAACACCATATATTTT. Translated, it gives CASGRQYANTIYF. This chain connects TRBV6-5 to TRBJ1-3; tentative D call: TRBD1 (5 bases). Between the trimmed V and J ends, which lost 8 bases and 6 bases, there was a span of 14 bases. CDR3 size: 13 residues. From germline, CDR1 is MNHEY and CDR2 SVGAGI.

Here the CDR3 reads CASRIREGNSPLHF. For the CDR3, the DNA is TGTGCCAGCAGAATCAGGGAGGGGAATTCACCCCTCCACTTT. The chain combines TRBV5-5 with TRBJ1-6; the D gene is possibly TRBD1 (5 bases). CDR3 length equals 14 residues. V lost 5 bases to trimming and J lost 7 bases, with 13 bases between them. The germline V gene has CDR1 SGHKS and CDR2 YYEKEE (reference sequence).

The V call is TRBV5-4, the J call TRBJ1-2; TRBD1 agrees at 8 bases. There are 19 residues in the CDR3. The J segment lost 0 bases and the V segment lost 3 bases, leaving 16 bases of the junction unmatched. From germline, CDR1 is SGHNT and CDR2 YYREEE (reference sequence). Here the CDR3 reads CASSSMDRVDVWANYGYTF. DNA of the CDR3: TGTGCCAGCAGCTCCATGGACAGGGTCGACGTCTGGGCTAACTATGGCTACACCTTC.

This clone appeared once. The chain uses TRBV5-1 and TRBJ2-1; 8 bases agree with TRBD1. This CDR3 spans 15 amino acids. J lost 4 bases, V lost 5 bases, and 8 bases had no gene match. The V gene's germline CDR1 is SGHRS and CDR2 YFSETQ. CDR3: CASSPGTGAYNEQFF. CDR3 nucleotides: TGCGCCAGCAGTCCCGGGACAGGAGCTTACAATGAGCAGTTCTTC.

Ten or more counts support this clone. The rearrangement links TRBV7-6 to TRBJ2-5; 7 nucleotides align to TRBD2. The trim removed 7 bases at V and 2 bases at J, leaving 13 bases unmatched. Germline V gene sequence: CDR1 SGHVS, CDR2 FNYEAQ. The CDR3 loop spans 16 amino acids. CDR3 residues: CASTKGGGGGQETQYF. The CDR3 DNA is TGTGCCAGCACGAAGGGCGGGGGAGGTGGGCAAGAGACCCAGTACTTC. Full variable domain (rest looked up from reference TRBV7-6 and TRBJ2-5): GAGVSQSPRYKVTKRGQDVALRCDPISGHVSLYWYRQALGQGPEFLTYFNYEAQQDKSGLPNDRFSAERPEGSISTLTIQRTEQRDSAMYRCASTKGGGGGQETQYFGPGTRLLVL.

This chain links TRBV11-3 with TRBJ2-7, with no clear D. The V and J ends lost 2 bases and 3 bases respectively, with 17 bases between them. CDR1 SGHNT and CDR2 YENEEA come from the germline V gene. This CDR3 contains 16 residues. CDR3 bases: TGTGCCAGCAGCTTACTACATCTATTAGAGGACTACGAGCAGTACTTC. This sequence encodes CASSLLHLLEDYEQYF.

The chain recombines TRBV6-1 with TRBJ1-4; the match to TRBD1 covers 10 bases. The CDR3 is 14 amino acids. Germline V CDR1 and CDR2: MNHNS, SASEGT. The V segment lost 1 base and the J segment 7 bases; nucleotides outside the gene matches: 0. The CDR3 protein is CASSEGTGGEKLFF. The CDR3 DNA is TGTGCCAGCAGTGAAGGGACAGGGGGTGAAAAACTGTTTTTT.

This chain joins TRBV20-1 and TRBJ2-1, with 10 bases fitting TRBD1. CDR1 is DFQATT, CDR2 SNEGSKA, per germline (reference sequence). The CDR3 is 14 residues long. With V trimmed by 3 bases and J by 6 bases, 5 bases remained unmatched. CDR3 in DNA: TGCAGTGCTAGTGGGACAGGGGTATCCAATGAGCAGTTCTTC. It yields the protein CSASGTGVSNEQFF.

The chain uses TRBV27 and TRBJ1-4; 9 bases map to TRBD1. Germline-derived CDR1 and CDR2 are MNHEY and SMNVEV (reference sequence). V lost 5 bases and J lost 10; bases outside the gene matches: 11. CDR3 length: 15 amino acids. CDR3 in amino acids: CASSPQGASPGKLFF. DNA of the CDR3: TGTGCCAGCAGTCCACAGGGGGCGAGTCCAGGAAAACTGTTTTTT.

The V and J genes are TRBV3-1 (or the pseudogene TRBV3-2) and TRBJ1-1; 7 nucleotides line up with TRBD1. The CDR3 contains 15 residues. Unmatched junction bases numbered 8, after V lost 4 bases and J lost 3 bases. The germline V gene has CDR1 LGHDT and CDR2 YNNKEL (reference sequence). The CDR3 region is CASSPVQGSYTEAFF. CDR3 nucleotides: TGTGCCAGCAGCCCCGTACAGGGGAGCTACACTGAAGCTTTCTTT.

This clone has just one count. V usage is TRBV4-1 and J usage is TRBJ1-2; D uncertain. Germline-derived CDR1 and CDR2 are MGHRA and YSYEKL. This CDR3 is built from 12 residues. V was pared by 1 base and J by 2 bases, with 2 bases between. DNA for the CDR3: TGCGCCAGCAGCCAAGTAAACTATGGCTACACCTTC. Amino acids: CASSQVNYGYTF.

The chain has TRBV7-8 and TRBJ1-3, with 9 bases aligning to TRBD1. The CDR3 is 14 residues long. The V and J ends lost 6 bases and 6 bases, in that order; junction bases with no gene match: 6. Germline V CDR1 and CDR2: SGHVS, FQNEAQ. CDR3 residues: CASSSGQGKNTIYF. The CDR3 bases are TGTGCCAGCAGTTCGGGACAGGGAAAAAACACCATATATTTT.

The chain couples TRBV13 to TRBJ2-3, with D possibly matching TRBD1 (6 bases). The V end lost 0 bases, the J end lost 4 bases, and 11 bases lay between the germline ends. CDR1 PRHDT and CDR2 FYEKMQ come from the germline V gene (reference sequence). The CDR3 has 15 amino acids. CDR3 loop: CASSLGDRPADTQYF. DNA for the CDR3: TGTGCCAGCAGCTTAGGGGACAGACCCGCAGATACGCAGTATTTT.

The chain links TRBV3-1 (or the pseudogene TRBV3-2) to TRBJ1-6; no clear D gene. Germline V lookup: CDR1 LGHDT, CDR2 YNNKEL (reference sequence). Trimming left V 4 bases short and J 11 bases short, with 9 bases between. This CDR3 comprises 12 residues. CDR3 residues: CASSPEGAPLHF. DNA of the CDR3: TGTGCCAGCAGCCCCGAGGGCGCACCCCTCCACTTT.

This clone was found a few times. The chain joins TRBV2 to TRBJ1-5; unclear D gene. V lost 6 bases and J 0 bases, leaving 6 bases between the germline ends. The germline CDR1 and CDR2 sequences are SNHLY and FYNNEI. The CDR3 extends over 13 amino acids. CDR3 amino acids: CASSYYSNQPQHF. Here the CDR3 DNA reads TGTGCCAGCAGCTATTATAGCAATCAGCCCCAGCATTTT.

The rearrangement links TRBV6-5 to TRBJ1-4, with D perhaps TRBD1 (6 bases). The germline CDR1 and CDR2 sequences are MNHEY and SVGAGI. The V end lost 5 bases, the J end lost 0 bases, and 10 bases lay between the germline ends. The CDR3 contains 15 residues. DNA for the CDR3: TGTGCCAGCAGTCGCGAGGGGGCAACTAATGAAAAACTGTTTTTT. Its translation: CASSREGATNEKLFF.

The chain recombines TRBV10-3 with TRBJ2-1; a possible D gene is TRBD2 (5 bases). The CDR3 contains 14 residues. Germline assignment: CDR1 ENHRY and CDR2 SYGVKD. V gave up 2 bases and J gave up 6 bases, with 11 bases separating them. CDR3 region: CAISEARAGNEQFF. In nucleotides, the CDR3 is TGTGCCATCAGTGAGGCTCGGGCGGGCAATGAGCAGTTCTTC.

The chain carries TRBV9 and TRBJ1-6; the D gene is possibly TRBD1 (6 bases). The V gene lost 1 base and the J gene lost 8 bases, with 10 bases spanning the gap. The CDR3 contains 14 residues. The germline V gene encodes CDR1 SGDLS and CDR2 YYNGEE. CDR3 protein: CASSVTGNDSPLHF. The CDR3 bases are TGTGCCAGCAGCGTAACAGGGAACGATTCACCCCTCCACTTT.

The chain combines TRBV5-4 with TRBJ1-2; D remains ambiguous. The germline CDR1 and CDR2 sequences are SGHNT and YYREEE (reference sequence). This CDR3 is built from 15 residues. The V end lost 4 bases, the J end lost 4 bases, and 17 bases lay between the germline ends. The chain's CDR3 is CASSPQRGVTYGYTF. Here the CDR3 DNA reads TGTGCCAGCAGCCCCCAGCGGGGAGTCACCTATGGCTACACCTTC.

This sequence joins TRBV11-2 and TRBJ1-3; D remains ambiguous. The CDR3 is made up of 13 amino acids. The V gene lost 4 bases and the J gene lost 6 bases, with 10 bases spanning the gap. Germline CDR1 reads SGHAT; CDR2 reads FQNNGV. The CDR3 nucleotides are TGTGCCAGCAGCTCCCCACTTCTAAACACCATATATTTT. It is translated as CASSSPLLNTIYF.